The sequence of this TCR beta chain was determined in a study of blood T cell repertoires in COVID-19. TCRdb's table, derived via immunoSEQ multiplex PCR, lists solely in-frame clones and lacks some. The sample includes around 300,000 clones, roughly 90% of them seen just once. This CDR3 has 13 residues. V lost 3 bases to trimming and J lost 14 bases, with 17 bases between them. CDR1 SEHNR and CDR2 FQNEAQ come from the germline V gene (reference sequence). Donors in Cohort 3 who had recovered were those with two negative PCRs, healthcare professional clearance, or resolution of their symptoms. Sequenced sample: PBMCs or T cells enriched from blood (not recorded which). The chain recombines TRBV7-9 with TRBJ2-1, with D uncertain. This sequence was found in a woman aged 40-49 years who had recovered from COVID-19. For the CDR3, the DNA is TGTGCCAGCAGCTTGGGTACCTCCCCAGGAAAGTTCTTC. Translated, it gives CASSLGTSPGKFF.